The entry below gives a single T cell receptor (beta chain) sequence along with its context. The sample originates from a study of CXCR3-negative and CXCR3-positive naive CD8 T cells. 5' RACE that incorporated UMI labels was used to prepare the TRB cDNA libraries. Using the 5' RACE reads, TCRdb records one entry per CDR3 protein without DNA. The table counts 75,000 to 95,000 distinct CDR3 sequences; approximately 0.99% lies in the top ten. CDR3 size: 11 residues. Germline CDR1 reads SEHNR; CDR2 reads FQNEAQ (reference sequence). This chain joins TRBV7-9 and TRBJ2-5; the TCRdb call, TRBD2, lacks DNA for checking. This TCR was sampled from a human donor in good health. Some clones in this sample may be carry-over from other donors' samples. The sequenced sample was naive CXCR3- CD8+ T cells from blood. Documented subset: CD45RO-CCR7+CD27+CD95- naive CD8+ T cells lacking CXCR3 (TNR3-). CDR3 loop: CASSQGTSKYF.